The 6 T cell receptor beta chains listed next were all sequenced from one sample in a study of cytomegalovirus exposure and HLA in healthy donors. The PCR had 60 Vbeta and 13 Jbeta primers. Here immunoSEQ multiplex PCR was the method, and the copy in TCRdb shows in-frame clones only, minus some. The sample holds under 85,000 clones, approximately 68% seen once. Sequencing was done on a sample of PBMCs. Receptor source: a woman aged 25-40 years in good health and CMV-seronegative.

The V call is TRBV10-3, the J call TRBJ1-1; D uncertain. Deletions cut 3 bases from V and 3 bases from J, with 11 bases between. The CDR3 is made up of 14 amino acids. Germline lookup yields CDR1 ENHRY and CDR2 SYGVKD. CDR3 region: CAISERTGDTEAFF. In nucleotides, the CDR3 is TGTGCCATCAGTGAAAGGACTGGGGACACTGAAGCTTTCTTT.

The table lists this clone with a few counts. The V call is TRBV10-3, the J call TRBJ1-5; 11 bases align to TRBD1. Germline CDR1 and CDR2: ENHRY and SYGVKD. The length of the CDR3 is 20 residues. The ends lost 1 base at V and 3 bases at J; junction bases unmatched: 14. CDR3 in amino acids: CAISEFEVWTGGIINQPQHF. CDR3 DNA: TGTGCCATCAGTGAGTTCGAGGTCTGGACAGGGGGCATCATCAATCAGCCCCAGCATTTT.

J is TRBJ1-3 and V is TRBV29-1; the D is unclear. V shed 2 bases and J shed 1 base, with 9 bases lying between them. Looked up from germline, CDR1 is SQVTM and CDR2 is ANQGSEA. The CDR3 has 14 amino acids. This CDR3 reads CSVEQIGSGNTIYF. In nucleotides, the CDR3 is TGCAGCGTTGAACAAATCGGTTCTGGAAACACCATATATTTT. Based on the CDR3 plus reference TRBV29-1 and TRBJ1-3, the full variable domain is SAVISQKPSRDICQRGTSLTIQCQVDSQVTMMFWYRQQPGQSLTLIATANQGSEATYESGFVIDKFPISRPNLTFSTLTVSNMSPEDSSIYLCSVEQIGSGNTIYFGEGSWLTVV.

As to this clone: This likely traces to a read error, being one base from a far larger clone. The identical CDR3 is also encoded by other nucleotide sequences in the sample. The CDR3 DNA is TGTGCCAGCAGATCAGGGGGTTCCTATAATTCACCCCTCCACTTT. Its translation: CASRSGGSYNSPLHF. The genes are TRBV27 and TRBJ1-6; TRBD1 aligns across 7 bases. Germline CDR1 MNHEY, CDR2 SMNVEV (reference sequence). The CDR3 runs 15 residues. Trimming took 6 bases from V and 1 from J; bases not matched to a gene: 3.

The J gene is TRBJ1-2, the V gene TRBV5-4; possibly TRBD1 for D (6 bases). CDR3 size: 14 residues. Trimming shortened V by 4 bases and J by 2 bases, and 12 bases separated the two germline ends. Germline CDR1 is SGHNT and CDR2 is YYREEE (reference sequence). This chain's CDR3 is CASSRRDTNYGYTF. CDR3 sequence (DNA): TGTGCCAGCAGCCGCCGGGACACAAACTATGGCTACACCTTC. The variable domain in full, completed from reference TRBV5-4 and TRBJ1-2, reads ETGVTQSPTHLIKTRGQQVTLRCSSQSGHNTVSWYQQALGQGPQFIFQYYREEENGRGNFPPRFSGLQFPNYSSELNVNALELDDSALYLCASSRRDTNYGYTFGSGTRLTVV.

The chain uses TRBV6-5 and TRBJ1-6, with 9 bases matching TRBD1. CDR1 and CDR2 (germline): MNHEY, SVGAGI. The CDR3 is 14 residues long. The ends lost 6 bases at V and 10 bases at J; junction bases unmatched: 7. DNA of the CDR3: TGTGCCAGCAGCCGACAGGGGGTCGAGTCACCCCTCCACTTT. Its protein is CASSRQGVESPLHF.